The source of this TCR beta chain is a study of regulatory T cells in long-lasting Graves disease. The study's findings and limits: New patients shared fewer public clonotypes (around 880) than persistent patients did (over 2,500).

Stated time point: persistent/refractory GD, antithyroid drugs over 5 years with positive TRAb. The TCR library was made from RNA extracted from PBMCs. This clonotype has only a few counts. The target antigen is unknown. The authors built TCR beta libraries using iRepertoire HTBI primers and Arm-PCR of CDR3 regions. TCRdb analysed the multiplex PCR reads with MiXCR anew, one entry per CDR3 protein. Of a few hundred thousand distinct CDR3 sequences in the sample, 20% to 25% were seen once. Sample: peripheral blood mononuclear cells (PBMCs), taken when the disease was refractory, from a patient treated with antithyroid drugs. The source of this sequence is a female donor with Graves disease.

The chain's CDR3 is CASSLSAAGLRDEQYF. The DNA for the CDR3 is TGCGCCAGCAGCCTCTCTGCGGCTGGCCTGCGCGACGAGCAGTACTTC. This chain connects TRBV4-3 to TRBJ2-7; no definite D call. Trimming shortened V by 4 bases and J by 5 bases, and 21 bases separated the two germline ends. The CDR3 is 16 residues long. CDR1 and CDR2 from the germline V gene are LGHNA and YSLEER.